These 23 T cell receptor beta chains came from one sample sequenced in a study of T cells after yellow fever vaccination. TCRdb ran MiXCR on the 5' RACE reads and lists one entry per CDR3 protein. Among 25,000 to 30,000 distinct CDR3 sequences listed, 4.5% were seen once. This specimen consisted of PBMCs, either bulk or a sorted T-cell subset (CD4+, CD8+, memory, or dextramer-sorted; not recorded which), obtained on the day of the yellow fever booster vaccination. The origin of the receptors is a man younger than 35 who received the YFV17D yellow fever vaccine.

The J gene is TRBJ1-2, the V gene TRBV5-1, with TRBD1 matching 8 bases. J gave up 4 bases and V 3 bases, and 5 bases lay outside the gene matches. The CDR3 is 14 amino acids. The germline V gene encodes CDR1 SGHRS and CDR2 YFSETQ. The CDR3 loop reads CASSSGTGGYGYTF. The CDR3 nucleotides are TGCGCCAGCAGCTCCGGGACAGGCGGCTATGGCTACACCTTC.

This clonotype was picked up a small number of times. This sequence joins TRBV25-1 and TRBJ1-6; perhaps TRBD1 as D (5 bases). Per the germline V gene, CDR1 is MGHDK and CDR2 is SYGVNS. This CDR3 region has 13 residues. The V gene lost 6 bases and the J gene lost 5 bases, with 8 bases spanning the gap. The chain's CDR3 is CASRGPDNSPLHF. The CDR3 nucleotides are TGTGCCAGCAGGGGGCCGGATAATTCACCCCTCCACTTT.

There are many counts of this clonotype. The genes are TRBV5-1 and TRBJ2-3; unclear D gene. The germline V and J ends were trimmed by 0 bases and 0 bases, with 11 bases remaining between them. This CDR3 has 16 amino acids. The germline V gene has CDR1 SGHRS and CDR2 YFSETQ. The CDR3 region is CASSLGPPTSTDTQYF. CDR3 in DNA: TGCGCCAGCAGCTTGGGACCGCCAACTAGCACAGATACGCAGTATTTT.

This clonotype appeared a few times. This chain connects TRBV19 to TRBJ2-7, with 9 nucleotides matching TRBD2. Trimming at V came to 2 bases and at J to 2 bases, leaving 4 bases not matched to a gene. The CDR3 consists of 15 residues. CDR1 is LNHDA and CDR2 is SQIVND in the germline V gene (reference sequence). DNA for the CDR3: TGTGCCAGTAGTATACTAGCGGGGCCCGCCTACGAGCAGTACTTC. Translating gives CASSILAGPAYEQYF.

The J gene is TRBJ2-7, the V gene TRBV6-2 or TRBV6-3; D is unclear. Looked up from germline, CDR1 is MNHEY and CDR2 is SVGEGT. V lost 8 bases to trimming and J lost 2 bases, with 16 bases between them. This CDR3 comprises 14 residues. DNA for the CDR3: TGTGCCAGCGGTGGACGAGTAGAAACCTACGAGCAGTACTTC. Protein sequence: CASGGRVETYEQYF.

This clonotype came up many times. This rearrangement joins TRBV6-5 to TRBJ2-7; D may be TRBD2 (7 bases). The CDR3 has 13 amino acids. Germline V gene sequence: CDR1 MNHEY, CDR2 SVGAGI. Trimming took off 2 bases at V and 6 bases at J, with 11 bases between the two ends. The CDR3 protein is CASSYGGAAEQYF. The CDR3 DNA reads TGTGCCAGCAGTTACGGGGGGGCGGCCGAGCAGTACTTC.

This clonotype was detected ten times or more. V gene TRBV11-3 combines with J gene TRBJ2-5, with a possible D match to TRBD1 (6 bases). CDR3 size: 14 residues. Germline CDR1 SGHNT, CDR2 YENEEA. V lost 3 bases and J 5 bases, leaving 13 bases between the germline ends. This chain's CDR3 is CASSFTGSSETQYF. DNA for the CDR3: TGTGCCAGCAGCTTTACAGGGTCATCGGAGACCCAGTACTTC.

This clonotype came up many times. The chain has TRBV7-2 and TRBJ2-5, with 7 bases lining up with TRBD2. V was clipped by 4 bases and J by 4 bases; unmatched bases: 6. The CDR3 is made up of 14 amino acids. CDR1 and CDR2 (germline): SGHTA, FQGNSA. The CDR3 nucleotides are TGTGCCAGCAGCTCGGGACTAACCCGAGAGACCCAGTACTTC. Its protein is CASSSGLTRETQYF.

This clonotype was found a few times. The chain combines TRBV7-2 with TRBJ2-1; 9 positions agree with TRBD1. V trimming: 5 bases; J trimming: 3 bases; junction bases outside the gene matches: 8. CDR3 length equals 16 residues. CDR1 is SGHTA, CDR2 FQGNSA, per germline. The CDR3 region is CASSDLGTGYYNEQFF. In DNA form, the CDR3 reads TGTGCCAGCAGCGACCTAGGGACAGGGTACTACAATGAGCAGTTCTTC. The complete variable domain, with remaining parts taken from reference TRBV7-2 and TRBJ2-1, reads GAGVSQSPSNKVTEKGKDVELRCDPISGHTALYWYRQSLGQGLEFLIYFQGNSAPDKSGLPSDRFSAERTGGSVSTLTIQRTQQEDSAVYLCASSDLGTGYYNEQFFGPGTRLTVL.

This clonotype was observed a few times. The chain links TRBV4-1 to TRBJ1-2; perhaps TRBD1 as D (5 bases). This CDR3 contains 14 residues. In germline, CDR1 is MGHRA, CDR2 YSYEKL. V was clipped by 0 bases and J by 7 bases, with 12 bases between them. The CDR3 sequence is CASSQEIRGIGYTF. CDR3 in DNA: TGCGCCAGCAGCCAAGAGATAAGGGGAATTGGCTACACCTTC.

This clonotype has only a few counts. This rearrangement joins TRBV10-3 to TRBJ2-3; 9 nucleotides line up with TRBD2. The V gene end was trimmed by 6 bases and the J gene end by 3 bases; junction bases not matched to a gene: 10. The CDR3 spans 16 residues. Germline V gives CDR1 ENHRY, CDR2 SYGVKD. The CDR3 region has the DNA TGTGCCATCAGCCGAAACAGCGGGGGGTCTACAGATACGCAGTATTTT. This gives the protein CAISRNSGGSTDTQYF.

This clonotype was picked up many times. V gene TRBV9 combines with J gene TRBJ2-1; either TRBD1 or TRBD2 may supply D (6 bases each). Looked up from germline, CDR1 is SGDLS and CDR2 is YYNGEE. V lost 3 bases and J lost 7, with 23 bases in between. The CDR3 totals 17 residues. CDR3 nucleotide sequence: TGTGCCAGCAGCGATCCCCTAGGGGGACTGCAATTTAATGAGCAGTTCTTC. Its translation: CASSDPLGGLQFNEQFF.

This clonotype was observed at least ten times. The chain links TRBV3-1 to TRBJ2-1; perhaps TRBD1 as D (7 bases). CDR1 and CDR2 from the germline V gene are LGHDT and YNNKEL (reference sequence). The CDR3 spans 15 residues. Trimming stripped 3 bases from V and 4 bases from J, with 13 bases between. As DNA, the CDR3 is TGTGCCAGCAGCCAGGGGACAGCGGGTTACAATGAGCAGTTCTTC. This encodes CASSQGTAGYNEQFF.

In this sample, this clonotype turned up many times. The genes are TRBV5-1 and TRBJ2-5, with 11 bases lining up with TRBD2. The CDR3 contains 15 residues. V shed 6 bases and J 2 bases; nucleotides not matched to a gene: 6. In germline, CDR1 is SGHRS, CDR2 YFSETQ. DNA for the CDR3: TGCGCCAGCACCCCGTGGACTAGCGGGCAAGAGACCCAGTACTTC. Amino acid sequence: CASTPWTSGQETQYF.

In this sample, this clonotype turned up many times. V usage is TRBV4-3 and J usage is TRBJ2-6; tentatively, D is TRBD2 (6 bases). The ends were cut back, 1 base at V and 1 base at J, with 17 bases in the middle. This CDR3 is built from 19 residues. CDR1 LGHNA and CDR2 YSLEER come from the germline V gene. This chain's CDR3 is CASSQAAEGSLSGANVLTF. The CDR3, as DNA: TGCGCCAGCAGCCAAGCGGCGGAGGGATCGCTGTCTGGGGCCAACGTCCTGACTTTC.

This clonotype was picked up many times. The V gene is TRBV7-6, the J gene TRBJ2-7; D uncertain. V lost 1 base, J lost 2 bases, and 9 bases lay in between. The CDR3 is 14 amino acids. From germline, CDR1 is SGHVS and CDR2 FNYEAQ. This CDR3 is CASSLGTETYEQYF. The CDR3 bases are TGTGCCAGCAGCTTAGGTACAGAAACCTACGAGCAGTACTTC.

Ten or more counts support this clonotype. The V gene is TRBV19, the J gene TRBJ2-3; tentatively, D is TRBD1 (6 bases). CDR1 and CDR2 (germline): LNHDA, SQIVND (reference sequence). With 9 bases removed from V and 2 bases from J, the gap between germline ends came to 15 bases. The CDR3 totals 14 residues. CDR3 protein: CASRQEHATDTQYF. CDR3 sequence (DNA): TGTGCCAGCCGACAGGAGCACGCCACAGATACGCAGTATTTT.

This clonotype was seen repeatedly, ten times or more. The chain links TRBV7-8 to TRBJ1-5, with D unclear. The V gene's germline CDR1 is SGHVS and CDR2 FQNEAQ. This CDR3 region has 14 residues. V was pared by 1 base and J by 4 bases, with 8 bases between. The CDR3 loop reads CASSLGSRNQPQHF. The CDR3 DNA reads as TGTGCCAGCAGCTTAGGCAGCCGTAATCAGCCCCAGCATTTT.

This clonotype was seen at least ten times. The chain uses TRBV7-9 and TRBJ2-2; 8 bases agree with TRBD1. V shed 2 bases and J 0 bases; nucleotides not matched to a gene: 2. This CDR3 is 16 amino acids long. Germline loops: CDR1 SEHNR, CDR2 FQNEAQ (reference sequence). This CDR3 reads CASSLPTGANTGELFF. CDR3 coding DNA: TGTGCCAGCAGCTTACCGACAGGGGCGAACACCGGGGAGCTGTTTTTT.

This clonotype was counted many times. The chain is built from TRBV12-3 or TRBV12-4 and TRBJ2-2, with 8 bases that match TRBD2. The CDR3 loop spans 14 amino acids. V gave up 3 bases and J gave up 3 bases; unmatched junction bases: 0. CDR3 in amino acids: CASSFGGDTGELFF. In nucleotides, the CDR3 is TGTGCCAGCAGTTTCGGGGGGGACACCGGGGAGCTGTTTTTT.

This clonotype came up many times. The chain recombines TRBV12-3 or TRBV12-4 with TRBJ2-1; possible D gene TRBD2, 7 bases. CDR3 length: 14 residues. V was trimmed by 6 bases and J by 9 bases, leaving 18 bases between them. CDR3: CASRRAGAPGEQFF. The CDR3 region has the DNA TGTGCCAGCAGGAGGGCGGGGGCCCCCGGTGAGCAGTTCTTC.

This clonotype was counted ten times or more. The gene calls are TRBV4-2 and TRBJ2-4, with 9 bases matching TRBD1. The V and J ends lost 3 bases and 8 bases, in that order; junction bases with no gene match: 8. CDR3 length: 15 amino acids. Looked up from germline, CDR1 is LGHNA and CDR2 is YNFKEQ. CDR3 sequence reads: CASSHRQGVGDIQYF. The CDR3 nucleotides read TGTGCCAGCAGCCATAGACAGGGGGTAGGAGACATTCAGTACTTC.

V gene TRBV6-2 or TRBV6-3 combines with J gene TRBJ2-7, with D perhaps matching TRBD2 (6 bases). The CDR3 is 16 amino acids. The germline V gene has CDR1 MNHEY and CDR2 SVGEGT. V lost 0 bases and J 0 bases, leaving 12 bases between the germline ends. CDR3 region: CASSYSTGLISYEQYV. CDR3 in DNA: TGTGCCAGCAGTTACTCGACGGGACTGATCTCCTACGAGCAGTACGTC.